This entry features one T cell receptor beta chain sequence. Its antigen is currently unknown. This clone may be a read error of a much larger clone one base away. This sample was taken from a study of breast tumors, draining lymph nodes, adjacent tissues. Findings and limits, study-wide: Compared with lymph nodes, tumors were less diverse; compared with nontumor tissue, more. Luminal-like breast cancer showed significantly greater tumor-nontumor repertoire similarity than basal-like breast cancer did.

TCRdb re-called the multiplex PCR reads through MiXCR, storing one row per CDR3 protein. The sample gives approximately 200,000 distinct CDR3 sequences, approximately 33% of which show up once; approximately 4.3% is in the top ten. The lymph nodes were axillary draining lymph nodes from breast cancer patients. Source material: axillary lymph node tissue. This clonotype was sampled from a female donor with breast cancer. Some clones in this sample may be carry-over from other donors' samples.

For the CDR3, the DNA is TGTGCCAGCAGTGGAGCTTCTAGCAACTCCTACGAGCAGTACTTC. It yields the protein CASSGASSNSYEQYF. V usage is TRBV2 and J usage is TRBJ2-7; weak D call: TRBD2 (5 bases). V lost 4 bases to trimming and J lost 0 bases, with 13 bases between them. The germline V gene encodes CDR1 SNHLY and CDR2 FYNNEI. The CDR3 spans 15 residues.